This T cell receptor beta chain is drawn from a study of PD-1 blockade in mismatch repair-deficient tumors. The data were produced by immunoSEQ multiplex PCR, yet TCRdb's version contains in-frame clones alone and is incomplete. The top ten hold approximately 0.91% of the sample, which has almost 9,500 clones, more than 80% seen once. As concerns this clone: The target antigen is unknown.

The TCR-sequenced patients were three responders to pembrolizumab. Overall study findings and caveats: After pembrolizumab, tumor-resident clones rose rapidly, then generally contracted before radiologic responses.

Looked up from germline, CDR1 is LNHDA and CDR2 is SQIVND (reference sequence). The CDR3 is 14 residues long. J gave up 2 bases and V 5 bases, and 2 bases lay outside the gene matches. The TCR was taken from an adult with mismatch repair-deficient cancer. This sample comprised PBMCs, obtained less than 47 weeks after starting pembrolizumab. V is TRBV19 and J is TRBJ2-2, with 7 bases fitting TRBD2. CDR3 sequence: CASSWDYNTGELFF. CDR3 in DNA: TGTGCCAGTAGTTGGGACTACAACACCGGGGAGCTGTTTTTT.